Sequencing of this T cell receptor beta chain was carried out in a study of T-cell memory formation after mild COVID-19. General observations from the study: Contracting clones localized mainly to CM and EM when CD4+ and mainly to EMRA when CD8+. Day 15 to 85 contracting clones showed balanced CD4/CD8; day 15 to 37 expanders favored CD4+.

A single record per CDR3 protein comes from TCRdb applying MiXCR to the 5' RACE reads. The table lists 170,000 or so distinct CDR3 sequences, about 21% of them singletons. V was pared by 0 bases and J by 2 bases, with 12 bases between. The V gene's germline CDR1 is SGDLS and CDR2 YYNGEE. This CDR3 spans 15 amino acids. Note on this clonotype: Its target is unknown.

Material for sequencing was PBMCs or a T cell subset sorted from them (not recorded which). The chain links TRBV9 to TRBJ2-7; D perhaps matches TRBD1 (5 bases). This clonotype originated in an adult woman who had mild COVID-19 (a few samples of this study predate the infection). Cell type and time point are not known. CDR3 region: CASSVAWGLTYEQYF. The CDR3 DNA reads as TGTGCCAGCAGCGTAGCTTGGGGCCTGACCTACGAGCAGTACTTC. The variable domain in full, with the rest retrieved from reference TRBV9 and TRBJ2-7, is DSGVTQTPKHLITATGQRVTLRCSPRSGDLSVYWYQQSLDQGLQFLIQYYNGEERAKGNILERFSAQQFPDLHSELNLSSLELGDSALYFCASSVAWGLTYEQYFGPGTRLTVT.